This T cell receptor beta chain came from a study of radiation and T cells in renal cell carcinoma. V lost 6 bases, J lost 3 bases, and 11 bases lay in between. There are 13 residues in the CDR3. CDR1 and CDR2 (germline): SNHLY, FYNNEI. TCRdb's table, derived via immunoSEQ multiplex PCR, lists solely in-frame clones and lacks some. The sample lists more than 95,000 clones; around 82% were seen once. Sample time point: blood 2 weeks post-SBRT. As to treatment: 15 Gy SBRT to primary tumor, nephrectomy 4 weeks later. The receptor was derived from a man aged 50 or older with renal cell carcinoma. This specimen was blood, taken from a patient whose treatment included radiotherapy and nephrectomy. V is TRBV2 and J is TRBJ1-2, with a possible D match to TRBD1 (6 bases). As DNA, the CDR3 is TGTGCCAGCAGGGACAGTGCTCACTATGGCTACACCTTC. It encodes CASRDSAHYGYTF. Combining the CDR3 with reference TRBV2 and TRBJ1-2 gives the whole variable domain EPEVTQTPSHQVTQMGQEVILRCVPISNHLYFYWYRQILGQKVEFLVSFYNNEISEKSEIFDDQFSVERPDGSNFTLKIRSTKLEDSAMYFCASRDSAHYGYTFGSGTRLTVV.